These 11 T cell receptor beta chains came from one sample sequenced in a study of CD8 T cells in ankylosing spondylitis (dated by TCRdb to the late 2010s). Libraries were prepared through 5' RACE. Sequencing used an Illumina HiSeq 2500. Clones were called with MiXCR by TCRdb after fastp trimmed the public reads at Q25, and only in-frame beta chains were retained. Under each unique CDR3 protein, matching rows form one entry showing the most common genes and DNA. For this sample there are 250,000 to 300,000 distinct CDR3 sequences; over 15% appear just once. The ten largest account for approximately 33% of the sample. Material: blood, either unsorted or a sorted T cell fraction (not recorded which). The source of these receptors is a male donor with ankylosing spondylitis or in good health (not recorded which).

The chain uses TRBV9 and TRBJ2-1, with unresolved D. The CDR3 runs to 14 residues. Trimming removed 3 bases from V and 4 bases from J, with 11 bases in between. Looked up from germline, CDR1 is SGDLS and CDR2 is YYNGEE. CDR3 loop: CASSESRLYNEQFF. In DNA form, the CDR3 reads TGTGCCAGCAGCGAGAGCCGGCTTTACAATGAGCAGTTCTTC.

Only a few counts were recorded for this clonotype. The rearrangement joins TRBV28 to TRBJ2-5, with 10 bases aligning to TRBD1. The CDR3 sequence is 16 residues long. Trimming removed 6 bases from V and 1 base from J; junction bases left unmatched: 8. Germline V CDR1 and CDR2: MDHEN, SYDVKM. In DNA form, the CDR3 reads TGTGCCAGCAGGGGGGACAGGGGCGGATTCCAAGAGACCCAGTACTTC. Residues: CASRGDRGGFQETQYF.

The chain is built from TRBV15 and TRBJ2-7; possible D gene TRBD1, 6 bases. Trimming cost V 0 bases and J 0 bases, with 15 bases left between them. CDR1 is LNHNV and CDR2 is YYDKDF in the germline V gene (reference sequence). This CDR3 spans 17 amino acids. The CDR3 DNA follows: TGTGCCACCAGCAGAGATCGAGGGGGTAGTGACTCCTACGAGCAGTACTTC. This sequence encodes CATSRDRGGSDSYEQYF.

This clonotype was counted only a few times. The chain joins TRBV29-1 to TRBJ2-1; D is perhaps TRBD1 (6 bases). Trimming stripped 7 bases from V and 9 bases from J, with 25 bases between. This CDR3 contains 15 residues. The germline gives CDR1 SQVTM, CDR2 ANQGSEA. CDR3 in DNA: TGCAGCGGCCAGGGGCTCCAATTTTCCCACAGTGAGCAGTTCTTC. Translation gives CSGQGLQFSHSEQFF.

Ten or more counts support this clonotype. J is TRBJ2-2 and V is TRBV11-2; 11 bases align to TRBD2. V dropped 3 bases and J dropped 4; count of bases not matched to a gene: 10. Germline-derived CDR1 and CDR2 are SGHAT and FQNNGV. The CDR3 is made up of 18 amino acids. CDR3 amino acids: CASSFRVAGGPSTGELFF. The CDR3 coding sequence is TGTGCCAGCAGCTTCAGGGTAGCGGGAGGGCCGAGCACCGGGGAGCTGTTTTTT.

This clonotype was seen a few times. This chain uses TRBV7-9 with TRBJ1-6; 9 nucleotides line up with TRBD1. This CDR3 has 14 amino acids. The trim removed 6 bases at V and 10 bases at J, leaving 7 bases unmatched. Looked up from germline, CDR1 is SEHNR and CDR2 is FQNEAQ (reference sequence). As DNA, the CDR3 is TGTGCCAGCAGACCTAGACAGGGGGTCTCACCCCTCCACTTT. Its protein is CASRPRQGVSPLHF.

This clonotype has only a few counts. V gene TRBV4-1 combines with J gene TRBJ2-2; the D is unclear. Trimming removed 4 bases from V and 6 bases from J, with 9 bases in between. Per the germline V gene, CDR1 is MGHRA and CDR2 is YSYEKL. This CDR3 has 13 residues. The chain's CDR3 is CASSPGWAGELFF. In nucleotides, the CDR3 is TGCGCCAGCAGCCCAGGTTGGGCCGGGGAGCTGTTTTTT.

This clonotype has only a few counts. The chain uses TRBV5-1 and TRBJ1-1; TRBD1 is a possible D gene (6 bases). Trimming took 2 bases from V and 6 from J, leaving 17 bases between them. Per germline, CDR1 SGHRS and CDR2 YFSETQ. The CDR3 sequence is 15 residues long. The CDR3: CASSFLTGGEPEAFF. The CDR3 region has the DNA TGCGCCAGCAGCTTCTTGACAGGAGGAGAACCTGAAGCTTTCTTT.

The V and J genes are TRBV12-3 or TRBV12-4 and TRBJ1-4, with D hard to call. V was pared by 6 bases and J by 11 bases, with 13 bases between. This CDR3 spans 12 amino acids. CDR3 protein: CASSPSGLKLFF. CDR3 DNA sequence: TGTGCCAGCAGCCCCAGCGGCCTCAAACTGTTTTTT.

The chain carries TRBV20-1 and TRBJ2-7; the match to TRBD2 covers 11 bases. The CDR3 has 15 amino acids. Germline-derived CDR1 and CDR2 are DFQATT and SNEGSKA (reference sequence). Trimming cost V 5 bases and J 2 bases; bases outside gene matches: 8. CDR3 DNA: TGCAGTGCTCGATGGACTAGCGGGCACCCCTACGAGCAGTACTTC. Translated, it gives CSARWTSGHPYEQYF.

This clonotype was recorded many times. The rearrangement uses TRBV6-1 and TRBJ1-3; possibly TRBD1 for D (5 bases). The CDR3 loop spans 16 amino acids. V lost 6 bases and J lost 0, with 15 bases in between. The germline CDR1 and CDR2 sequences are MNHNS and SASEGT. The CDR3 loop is CASRPSRVPSGNTIYF. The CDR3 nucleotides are TGTGCCAGCAGGCCTTCCAGGGTCCCCTCTGGAAACACCATATATTTT.